The 7 T cell receptor beta chains listed next were all sequenced from one sample in a study of T cells in tuberculosis. This table comes from immunoSEQ multiplex PCR, and its TCRdb copy is limited to in-frame clones, with some not included. The table shows about 58,000 clones, with nearly 90% occurring only once. After thawing and overnight rest, PBMC were stained with GMM-loaded CD1B tetramer, viability dye and anti-CD3 for sorting. C32 glucose monomycolate from Rhodococcus equi was loaded onto the CD1B tetramers. Sequencing used CD1b-GMM tetramer-negative cells sorted from PBMCs. These receptors were collected from an adult woman with latent tuberculosis.

The rearrangement links TRBV9 to TRBJ2-1, with 11 bases lining up with TRBD2. The CDR3 covers 14 residues. V shed 0 bases, J shed 13 bases, and the junction held 6 bases outside the gene matches. Germline V lookup: CDR1 SGDLS, CDR2 YYNGEE. The DNA of the CDR3 is TGTGCCAGCAGCGTAGGTGGGACTAGCGGAATCCAGTTCTTC. Protein: CASSVGGTSGIQFF.

The genes are TRBV19 and TRBJ1-3; perhaps TRBD1 as D (5 bases). Germline CDR1 is LNHDA and CDR2 is SQIVND (reference sequence). Deletions cut 5 bases from V and 2 bases from J, with 16 bases between. There are 16 residues in the CDR3. CDR3 DNA: TGTGCCAGTAGTCCCCCTGACAGACTCACTGGAAACACCATATATTTT. Protein product: CASSPPDRLTGNTIYF.

The J gene is TRBJ2-1, the V gene TRBV15; no clear D gene. The CDR3 contains 13 residues. The V end lost 0 bases, the J end lost 8 bases, and 8 bases lay between the germline ends. CDR1 is LNHNV and CDR2 is YYDKDF in the germline V gene (reference sequence). For the CDR3, the DNA is TGTGCCACCAGCAGAGATCAGATGTATGAGCAGTTCTTC. This codes for CATSRDQMYEQFF.

J is TRBJ2-7 and V is TRBV27, with 7 bases lining up with TRBD1. Per the germline V gene, CDR1 is MNHEY and CDR2 is SMNVEV (reference sequence). The J segment lost 2 bases and the V segment lost 5 bases, leaving 9 bases of the junction unmatched. The CDR3 is 15 amino acids. CDR3 sequence reads: CASSAYRGLPYEQYF. The CDR3, as DNA: TGTGCCAGCAGTGCCTACAGGGGCTTGCCCTACGAGCAGTACTTC.

The chain links TRBV13 to TRBJ2-7, with a possible D match to TRBD1 (6 bases). V was shortened by 0 bases and J by 4 bases, with 13 bases between the two germline ends. The V gene's germline CDR1 is PRHDT and CDR2 FYEKMQ (reference sequence). CDR3 size: 15 residues. CDR3: CASSLGARGIYEQYF. The CDR3 bases are TGTGCCAGCAGCTTAGGTGCCAGGGGTATTTACGAGCAGTACTTC.

V gene TRBV27 combines with J gene TRBJ2-2, with D possibly matching TRBD2 (6 bases). There are 16 residues in the CDR3. V was clipped by 5 bases and J by 1 base, with 14 bases between them. Per germline, CDR1 MNHEY and CDR2 SMNVEV (reference sequence). The CDR3 protein is CASSLWGERNTGELFF. The CDR3 nucleotides read TGTGCCAGCAGTCTGTGGGGGGAAAGGAACACCGGGGAGCTGTTTTTT.

J is TRBJ1-2 and V is TRBV7-2; D is unclear. The CDR3 length is 16 residues. V gave up 6 bases and J gave up 0 bases, with 17 bases separating them. Germline lookup yields CDR1 SGHTA and CDR2 FQGNSA. CDR3 sequence reads: CASRAQPSLTNYGYTF. DNA for the CDR3: TGTGCCAGCAGAGCACAGCCCTCTCTAACTAACTATGGCTACACCTTC.